This entry lists 15 T cell receptor beta chains sequenced from one sample in a study of early T cells in non-severe SARS-CoV-2 infection. One entry per CDR3 protein results from TCRdb running MiXCR on the 5' RACE reads. The repertoire holds more than 35,000 distinct CDR3 sequences, with 11% as singletons. The material sequenced was whole blood. The receptors shown here come from an adult who was a healthcare worker with PCR-confirmed SARS-CoV-2 infection or an uninfected control (not recorded which).

The J gene is TRBJ2-7, the V gene TRBV14; TRBD2 might be the D (6 bases). Trimming stripped 1 base from V and 2 bases from J, with 9 bases between. This CDR3 contains 14 residues. CDR1 and CDR2 from the germline V gene are SGHDN and FVKESK. The CDR3 DNA reads TGTGCCAGCAGCCAAGTTCCGGGAGCCTACGAGCAGTACTTC. Protein sequence: CASSQVPGAYEQYF.

This clonotype appeared many times. The J gene is TRBJ2-1, the V gene TRBV7-9; TRBD2 matches at 16 bases. The CDR3 totals 17 residues. The V and J ends lost 5 bases and 4 bases, in that order; junction bases with no gene match: 5. The germline CDR1 and CDR2 sequences are SEHNR and FQNEAQ (reference sequence). The CDR3: CASSPGLAGGPYNEQFF. CDR3 nucleotides: TGTGCCAGCAGCCCGGGACTAGCGGGAGGGCCTTACAATGAGCAGTTCTTC. The full variable domain, with the rest looked up from reference TRBV7-9 and TRBJ2-1, is DTGVSQNPRHKITKRGQNVTFRCDPISEHNRLYWYRQTLGQGPEFLTYFQNEAQLEKSRLLSDRFSAERPKGSFSTLEIQRTEQGDSAMYLCASSPGLAGGPYNEQFFGPGTRLTVL.

V usage is TRBV28 and J usage is TRBJ2-5; D not certain. V was cut by 6 bases and J by 4 bases, with 12 bases left in between. Germline V gene sequence: CDR1 MDHEN, CDR2 SYDVKM. This CDR3 is 13 amino acids long. The CDR3 loop reads CASSLGSRETQYF. As DNA, the CDR3 is TGTGCCAGCAGCCTCGGTAGCCGAGAGACCCAGTACTTC.

This clonotype was observed a handful of times. This chain uses TRBV13 with TRBJ2-1; D assignment may be TRBD1 or TRBD2 (5 bases each). The CDR3 covers 15 residues. The germline V gene encodes CDR1 PRHDT and CDR2 FYEKMQ (reference sequence). V dropped 8 bases and J dropped 8 bases, with 22 bases sitting between them. The CDR3 sequence: CASPTGLAEGHEQFF. As DNA, the CDR3 is TGTGCCAGCCCCACGGGGCTAGCCGAGGGCCATGAGCAGTTCTTC.

This clonotype was detected many times. J is TRBJ2-7 and V is TRBV6-6; 9 positions agree with TRBD1. V lost 6 bases and J lost 3; bases outside the gene matches: 6. This CDR3 has 14 amino acids. Germline V gene lookup returns CDR1 MNHNY and CDR2 SVGAGI (reference sequence). CDR3 bases: TGTGCCAGCAGCCGGACAGGGGACGGCTACGAGCAGTACTTC. It codes for CASSRTGDGYEQYF.

The chain carries TRBV4-3 and TRBJ2-7, with TRBD2 matching 9 bases. Trimming at V came to 1 base and at J to 6 bases, leaving 7 bases not matched to a gene. The CDR3 runs to 15 residues. CDR1 and CDR2 from the germline V gene are LGHNA and YSLEER. CDR3 residues: CASSQVASGISEQYF. The CDR3 bases are TGCGCCAGCAGCCAAGTGGCTAGCGGGATAAGCGAGCAGTACTTC.

This chain's CDR3 is CASSFPGVAKNIQYF. CDR3 in DNA: TGTGCCAGCAGCTTCCCGGGGGTAGCCAAAAACATTCAGTACTTC. The rearrangement links TRBV7-2 to TRBJ2-4, with D perhaps TRBD2 (6 bases). CDR1 is SGHTA, CDR2 FQGNSA, per germline. Trimming shortened V by 3 bases and J by 0 bases, and 9 bases separated the two germline ends. CDR3 length: 15 residues.

This clonotype came up many times. V usage is TRBV12-3 or TRBV12-4 and J usage is TRBJ2-7, with TRBD2 matching 7 bases. The CDR3 contains 13 residues. Unmatched junction bases numbered 5, after V lost 3 bases and J lost 6 bases. The CDR3 loop reads CASSLAGAPEQYF. DNA of the CDR3: TGTGCCAGCAGTTTGGCGGGAGCTCCCGAGCAGTACTTC.

Many counts were recorded for this clonotype. The chain combines TRBV29-1 with TRBJ2-3; 12 nucleotides align to TRBD2. V dropped 3 bases and J dropped 4; count of bases not matched to a gene: 5. The CDR3 spans 15 residues. Germline CDR1 and CDR2: SQVTM and ANQGSEA. This CDR3 is CSVESSGRAADTQYF. The CDR3 DNA is TGCAGCGTTGAGTCTAGCGGGAGGGCCGCAGATACGCAGTATTTT.

This rearrangement joins TRBV11-3 to TRBJ1-1; D unclear. The CDR3 runs to 13 residues. Per germline, CDR1 SGHNT and CDR2 YENEEA. V was trimmed by 5 bases and J by 0 bases, leaving 7 bases between them. CDR3 amino acids: CASSVTLNTEAFF. The CDR3 nucleotides read TGTGCCAGCAGCGTCACCCTGAACACTGAAGCTTTCTTT.

This clonotype was found many times. The chain joins TRBV28 to TRBJ2-7; D remains unclear. Germline loops: CDR1 MDHEN, CDR2 SYDVKM. This CDR3 has 14 amino acids. Trimming shortened V by 6 bases and J by 2 bases, and 14 bases separated the two germline ends. Written as DNA, the CDR3 is TGTGCCAGCAGCGTCCTTAAGGGAACCTACGAGCAGTACTTC. Translating gives CASSVLKGTYEQYF.

CDR3 coding DNA: TGTGCCAGCAGTTACGTGCCTTGGCGAAACACCGGGGAGCTGTTTTTT. This codes for CASSYVPWRNTGELFF. V gene TRBV6-2 or TRBV6-3 combines with J gene TRBJ2-2; D gene ambiguous. V gave up 2 bases and J gave up 2 bases, with 12 bases separating them. The V gene's germline CDR1 is MNHEY and CDR2 SVGEGT. This CDR3 is 16 amino acids long.

At least ten counts were recorded for this clonotype. V is TRBV19 and J is TRBJ1-5; tentatively, D is TRBD1 (5 bases). Germline CDR1 and CDR2: LNHDA and SQIVND (reference sequence). This CDR3 has 14 residues. Trimming cost V 7 bases and J 7 bases, with 17 bases left between them. CDR3 region: CASTGREVRQPQHF. The CDR3 DNA sequence: TGTGCCAGTACTGGCAGGGAAGTCCGGCAGCCCCAGCATTTT.

The sample holds a few counts of this clonotype. The rearrangement links TRBV20-1 to TRBJ2-3; 12 nucleotides align to TRBD2. Losses at the gene ends were 1 base for V and 5 bases for J; bases not matched to a gene: 7. Germline assignment: CDR1 DFQATT and CDR2 SNEGSKA (reference sequence). There are 16 residues in the CDR3. The DNA for the CDR3 is TGCAGTGCTAGAGTTACGCTAGCGGGAGGGAGAGATACGCAGTATTTT. It codes for CSARVTLAGGRDTQYF.

The table lists this clonotype with many counts. The V and J genes are TRBV28 and TRBJ1-2, with 7 nucleotides matching TRBD1. The CDR3 is 13 residues long. The J segment lost 5 bases and the V segment lost 3 bases, leaving 3 bases of the junction unmatched. Germline assignment: CDR1 MDHEN and CDR2 SYDVKM. CDR3 sequence reads: CASSLWTGYGYTF. CDR3 nucleotide sequence: TGTGCCAGCAGTTTGTGGACAGGTTATGGCTACACCTTC.